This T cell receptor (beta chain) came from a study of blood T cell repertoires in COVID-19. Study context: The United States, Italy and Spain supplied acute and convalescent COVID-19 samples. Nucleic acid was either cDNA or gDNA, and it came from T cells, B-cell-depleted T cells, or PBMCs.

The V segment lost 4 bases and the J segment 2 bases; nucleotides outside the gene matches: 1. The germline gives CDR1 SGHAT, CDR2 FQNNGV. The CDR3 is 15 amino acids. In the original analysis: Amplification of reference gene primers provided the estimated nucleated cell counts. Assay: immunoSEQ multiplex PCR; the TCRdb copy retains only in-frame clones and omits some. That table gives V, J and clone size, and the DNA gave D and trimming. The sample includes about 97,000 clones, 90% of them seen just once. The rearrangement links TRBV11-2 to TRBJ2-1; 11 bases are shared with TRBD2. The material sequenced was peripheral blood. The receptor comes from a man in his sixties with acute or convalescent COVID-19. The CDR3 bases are TGTGCCAGCAGCTATAGCGGGGGGGCCTACAATGAGCAGTTCTTC. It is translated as CASSYSGGAYNEQFF.